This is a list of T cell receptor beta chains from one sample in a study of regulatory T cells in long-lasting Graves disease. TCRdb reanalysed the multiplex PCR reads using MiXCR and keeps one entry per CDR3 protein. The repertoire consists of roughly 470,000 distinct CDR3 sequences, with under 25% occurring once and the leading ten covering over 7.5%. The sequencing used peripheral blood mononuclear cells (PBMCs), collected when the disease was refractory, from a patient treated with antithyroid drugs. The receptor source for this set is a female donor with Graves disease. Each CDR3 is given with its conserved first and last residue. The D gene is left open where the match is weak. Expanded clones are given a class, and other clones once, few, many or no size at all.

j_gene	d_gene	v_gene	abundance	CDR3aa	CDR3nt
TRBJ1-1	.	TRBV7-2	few	CASSLGSRITEAFF	TGTGCCAGCAGCTTAGGCTCCCGGATCACTGAAGCTTTCTTT
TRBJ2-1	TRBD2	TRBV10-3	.	CAISPAGIAGFEQFF	TGTGCCATCAGCCCCGCGGGGATAGCGGGATTTGAGCAGTTCTTC
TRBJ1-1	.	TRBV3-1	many	CASSQKLGTEAFF	TGTGCCAGCAGCCAAAAGTTGGGAACTGAAGCTTTCTTT
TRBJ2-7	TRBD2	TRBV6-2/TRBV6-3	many	CASSYSTGGRDEQYF	TGTGCCAGCAGTTACTCGACGGGAGGTCGGGACGAGCAGTACTTC
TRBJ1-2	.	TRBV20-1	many	CSAKSWDLANYGYTF	TGCAGTGCTAAGTCATGGGACCTAGCTAACTATGGCTACACCTTC
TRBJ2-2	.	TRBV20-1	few	CSAPPTGLNTGELFF	TGCAGTGCTCCCCCGACGGGCTTGAACACCGGGGAGCTGTTTTTT
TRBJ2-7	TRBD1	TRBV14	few	CASSHRDRGQQYF	TGTGCCAGCAGCCACCGGGACAGGGGGCAGCAGTACTTC
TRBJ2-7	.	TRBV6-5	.	CASSYRRRGGGEEQYF	TGTGCCAGCAGTTACCGGCGTAGGGGGGGAGGGGAGGAGCAGTACTTC
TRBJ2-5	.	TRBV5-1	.	CASSFLPGNQETQYF	TGCGCCAGCAGCTTCTTGCCGGGAAACCAAGAGACCCAGTACTTC
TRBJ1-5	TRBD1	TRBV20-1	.	CSAEDRGGNQPQHF	TGCAGTGCGGAGGACAGGGGGGGGAATCAGCCCCAGCATTTT
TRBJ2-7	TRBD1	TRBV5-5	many	CASSPQPGTGFYEQYF	TGTGCCAGCAGCCCACAACCCGGGACAGGGTTCTACGAGCAGTACTTC
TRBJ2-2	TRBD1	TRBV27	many	CASSLFYPGTANTGELFF	TGTGCCAGCAGTTTATTTTACCCCGGGACAGCGAACACCGGGGAGCTGTTTTTT
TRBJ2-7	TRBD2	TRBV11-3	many	CASSTGLAGDSEQYF	TGTGCCAGCAGCACGGGACTAGCGGGAGACAGCGAGCAGTACTTC
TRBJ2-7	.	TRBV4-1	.	CASSQDFETSTFSYEQYF	TGCGCCAGCAGCCAAGATTTTGAGACATCCACCTTCTCCTACGAGCAGTACTTC
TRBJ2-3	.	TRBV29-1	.	CSVGTGLARDTQYF	TGCAGCGTGGGGACAGGACTAGCGAGAGATACGCAGTATTTT
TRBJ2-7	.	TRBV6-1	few	CASSRVGGAYEQYF	TGTGCCAGCAGCCGCGTAGGGGGGGCCTACGAGCAGTACTTC